This T cell receptor (beta chain) appears in the sequencing data of a study of blood T cell repertoires in COVID-19. Background on the study: The United States, Italy and Spain supplied acute and convalescent COVID-19 samples.

This CDR3 region has 15 residues. Germline V CDR1 and CDR2: MNHEY, SVGEGT. With V trimmed by 6 bases and J by 5 bases, 5 bases remained unmatched. As processed by the authors: Amplification with reference gene primers provided the estimates of nucleated cell counts. Here immunoSEQ multiplex PCR was the method, and the copy in TCRdb shows in-frame clones only, minus some. D and trimming come from the DNA, and the V and J calls and clone size come from that table. The sample records approximately 240,000 clones, roughly 80% being singletons. Enrolled through a virtual design, the participants were between roughly 18 and 90 years of age and came from 24 US areas. Membership in each cohort depended on participant-reported clinical history.

The receptor's source is a middle-aged woman with acute COVID-19. The V gene is TRBV6-2 or TRBV6-3, the J gene TRBJ2-5; 14 nucleotides match TRBD2. Source material: PBMCs or T cells enriched from blood (not recorded which). The CDR3 region is CASSGLAGGGETQYF. The CDR3 coding sequence is TGTGCCAGCAGCGGACTAGCGGGGGGCGGGGAGACCCAGTACTTC.